The 30 T cell receptor beta chains listed next were all sequenced from one sample in a study of blood T cell repertoires in COVID-19. Measured with immunoSEQ multiplex PCR; TCRdb has only the in-frame clones, and not every one. In the table there are about 400,000 clones, roughly 87% of which are singletons. The sample was PBMCs or T cells enriched from blood (not recorded which). The source is a woman aged 25 to 39 who had recovered from COVID-19.

The V call is TRBV27, the J call TRBJ2-3; D might be TRBD2 (7 bases). Trimming cost V 1 base and J 1 base, with 12 bases left between them. The CDR3 contains 16 residues. In germline, CDR1 is MNHEY, CDR2 SMNVEV (reference sequence). The chain's CDR3 is CASSLYGGARTDTQYF. The CDR3 DNA reads as TGTGCCAGCAGTTTATATGGGGGGGCCCGCACAGATACGCAGTATTTT.

The chain couples TRBV2 to TRBJ2-3; D is undetermined. There are 12 residues in the CDR3. V lost 6 bases, J lost 6 bases, and 10 bases lay in between. Germline loops: CDR1 SNHLY, CDR2 FYNNEI. The CDR3 loop reads CASRERADTQYF. CDR3 coding DNA: TGTGCCAGCAGGGAAAGAGCGGATACGCAGTATTTT.

The chain recombines TRBV10-2 with TRBJ2-7, with 8 bases fitting TRBD2. In germline, CDR1 is WSHSY, CDR2 SAAADI. V shed 2 bases and J 4 bases; nucleotides not matched to a gene: 10. The CDR3 is made up of 16 amino acids. The CDR3 here is CASSEVLTGGLYEQYF. The CDR3 nucleotides read TGCGCCAGCAGTGAGGTACTCACGGGGGGGTTATACGAGCAGTACTTC.

This rearrangement joins TRBV6-5 to TRBJ2-3, with TRBD2 matching 10 bases. The CDR3 spans 15 residues. Germline V gene sequence: CDR1 MNHEY, CDR2 SVGAGI. V gave up 6 bases and J gave up 5 bases; unmatched junction bases: 8. The CDR3 is CASRSGTSERDTQYF. CDR3 DNA: TGTGCCAGCAGGTCCGGGACTAGCGAGCGAGATACGCAGTATTTT.

The chain recombines TRBV18 with TRBJ2-1; TRBD1 might be the D (6 bases). Trimming removed 3 bases from V and 2 bases from J, with 11 bases in between. CDR3 length equals 15 residues. Germline CDR1 reads KGHSH; CDR2 reads LQKENI. As DNA, the CDR3 is TGTGCCAGCTCACCCGACAGGATTACCTACAATGAGCAGTTCTTC. It codes for CASSPDRITYNEQFF.

The chain has TRBV9 and TRBJ2-7; 7 nucleotides align to TRBD2. The CDR3 extends over 17 amino acids. Germline V CDR1 and CDR2: SGDLS, YYNGEE. Trimming cost V 5 bases and J 0 bases; bases outside gene matches: 14. The DNA for the CDR3 is TGTGCCAGCAGTCCTAGGGCAGGGAGGGGCGGCTCCTACGAGCAGTACTTC. Protein: CASSPRAGRGGSYEQYF.

The rearrangement joins TRBV7-9 to TRBJ1-3; TRBD1 agrees at 7 bases. The CDR3 sequence is 16 residues long. Losses at the gene ends were 4 bases for V and 0 bases for J; bases not matched to a gene: 6. CDR1 SEHNR and CDR2 FQNEAQ come from the germline V gene (reference sequence). CDR3 coding DNA: TGTGCCAGCAGCTCCCGGGGACAGAACTCTGGAAACACCATATATTTT. It translates to CASSSRGQNSGNTIYF.

In this sample, this clone turned up a few times. This chain uses TRBV27 with TRBJ1-2, with D possibly matching TRBD1 (6 bases). Trimming left V 0 bases short and J 5 bases short, with 13 bases between. Germline loops: CDR1 MNHEY, CDR2 SMNVEV (reference sequence). The CDR3 consists of 15 residues. The CDR3 here is CASSLSGGRAYGYTF. The CDR3 DNA is TGTGCCAGCAGTTTATCTGGGGGCAGAGCTTATGGCTACACCTTC.

Remarks on this clone: Other DNA sequences in this specimen translate into the identical CDR3. This rearrangement joins TRBV6-1 to TRBJ1-2; TRBD1 is a possible D gene (5 bases). Germline V gene data show CDR1 as MNHNS and CDR2 as SASEGT. This CDR3 spans 13 amino acids. Deletions cut 2 bases from V and 1 base from J, with 5 bases between. The CDR3 sequence: CASSEQGNYGYTF. CDR3 in DNA: TGTGCCAGCAGTGAACAGGGTAACTATGGCTACACCTTC.

The rearrangement links TRBV7-9 to TRBJ2-1, with D tentatively TRBD1 (5 bases). The CDR3 sequence is 14 residues long. Germline V CDR1 and CDR2: SEHNR, FQNEAQ (reference sequence). V lost 1 base and J lost 4, with 8 bases in between. The CDR3 region is CASSLGGPYNEQFF. The CDR3 DNA follows: TGTGCCAGCAGCTTAGGGGGCCCTTACAATGAGCAGTTCTTC.

The rearrangement links TRBV5-3 to TRBJ1-6, with D maybe TRBD1 (6 bases). TRBV5-3 is known as an ORF, though its function is uncertain. CDR3 length equals 15 residues. Trimming removed 2 bases from V and 10 bases from J, with 16 bases in between. The CDR3, as DNA: TGTGCCAGAAGCTTCGGGAGGGGGAGGCAATCACCCCTCCACTTT. Encoded protein: CARSFGRGRQSPLHF.

The chain has TRBV18 and TRBJ2-7, with 10 bases aligning to TRBD1. The germline gives CDR1 KGHSH, CDR2 LQKENI. With 3 bases clipped from V and 2 bases from J, the junction kept 4 bases outside the gene matches. This CDR3 spans 15 amino acids. The chain's CDR3 is CASSPRDRGTYEQYF. The CDR3 nucleotides are TGTGCCAGCTCACCCCGGGACAGGGGAACCTACGAGCAGTACTTC.

This clone turned up a few times. V and J are TRBV4-2 and TRBJ2-7; a possible D gene is TRBD1 (6 bases). Germline V gene data show CDR1 as LGHNA and CDR2 as YNFKEQ. The length of the CDR3 is 17 residues. V lost 5 bases and J lost 3, with 23 bases in between. CDR3 sequence: CASSYTALSDRHYEQYF. The CDR3 bases are TGTGCCAGCAGCTATACCGCCCTGTCGGACAGACACTACGAGCAGTACTTC.

This clone was seen once. The chain uses TRBV28 and TRBJ2-7; 7 bases agree with TRBD1. Germline values: CDR1 MDHEN, CDR2 SYDVKM. V dropped 2 bases and J dropped 3; count of bases not matched to a gene: 4. The CDR3 runs 14 residues. CDR3 coding DNA: TGTGCCAGCAGTTTAGACAGGGATTTCTACGAGCAGTACTTC. Amino acids: CASSLDRDFYEQYF.

This chain links TRBV19 with TRBJ2-7; 7 positions agree with TRBD2. CDR1 is LNHDA, CDR2 SQIVND, per germline (reference sequence). V trimming: 5 bases; J trimming: 3 bases; junction bases outside the gene matches: 10. The CDR3 runs 15 residues. The CDR3 loop reads CASSPAGRGIYEQYF. CDR3 nucleotides: TGTGCCAGTAGTCCCGCAGGGAGGGGAATCTACGAGCAGTACTTC.

To note about this clone: Other nucleotide sequences from this sample produce the same CDR3. The chain links TRBV5-1 to TRBJ2-1; D is undetermined. The V gene's germline CDR1 is SGHRS and CDR2 YFSETQ. CDR3 length: 11 amino acids. V gave up 4 bases and J gave up 5 bases, with 4 bases separating them. In DNA form, the CDR3 reads TGCGCCAGCAGCACAGACAATGAGCAGTTCTTC. Encoded protein: CASSTDNEQFF. Full variable domain (rest looked up from reference TRBV5-1 and TRBJ2-1): KAGVTQTPRYLIKTRGQQVTLSCSPISGHRSVSWYQQTPGQGLQFLFEYFSETQRNKGNFPGRFSGRQFSNSRSEMNVSTLELGDSALYLCASSTDNEQFFGPGTRLTVL.

The chain is built from TRBV7-9 and TRBJ1-2; weak D call: TRBD1 (5 bases). Per germline, CDR1 SEHNR and CDR2 FQNEAQ (reference sequence). Trimming cost V 1 base and J 7 bases, with 22 bases left between them. The CDR3 loop spans 17 amino acids. The CDR3 DNA is TGTGCCAGCAGCTTAGAAGGGCTTCAGGGATCTCTTGGTGGCTACACCTTC. Protein product: CASSLEGLQGSLGGYTF.

V and J are TRBV19 and TRBJ1-1, with 7 bases lining up with TRBD1. Germline V gene data show CDR1 as LNHDA and CDR2 as SQIVND (reference sequence). V shed 8 bases, J shed 3 bases, and the junction held 6 bases outside the gene matches. This CDR3 region has 13 residues. CDR3: CASSDRMDTEAFF. In DNA, the CDR3 is TGTGCCAGTTCGGACAGGATGGACACTGAAGCTTTCTTT.

V gene TRBV6-5 combines with J gene TRBJ2-1, with 10 bases fitting TRBD2. Trimming removed 6 bases from V and 9 bases from J; junction bases left unmatched: 8. The germline V gene has CDR1 MNHEY and CDR2 SVGAGI. The CDR3 is 14 amino acids. The CDR3 region has the DNA TGTGCCAGCAGAGGACTAGCGGCCTCCAGTGAGCAGTTCTTC. Translation: CASRGLAASSEQFF.

The J gene is TRBJ2-7, the V gene TRBV5-1; D unresolved. Deletions cut 3 bases from V and 3 bases from J, with 13 bases between. Per germline, CDR1 SGHRS and CDR2 YFSETQ. There are 14 residues in the CDR3. The CDR3 DNA sequence: TGCGCCAGCAGCTCATCTACGTTAAACTACGAGCAGTACTTC. Its protein is CASSSSTLNYEQYF. Full variable domain (missing parts from reference TRBV5-1 and TRBJ2-7): KAGVTQTPRYLIKTRGQQVTLSCSPISGHRSVSWYQQTPGQGLQFLFEYFSETQRNKGNFPGRFSGRQFSNSRSEMNVSTLELGDSALYLCASSSSTLNYEQYFGPGTRLTVT.

A remark on this clone: Other DNA sequences in this specimen translate into the identical CDR3. The V and J genes are TRBV6-5 and TRBJ2-2; D is ambiguous. Trimming left V 5 bases short and J 2 bases short, with 6 bases between. The CDR3 spans 13 residues. Germline V gene data show CDR1 as MNHEY and CDR2 as SVGAGI. The CDR3 nucleotides read TGTGCCAGCAGTAAACAAAACACCGGGGAGCTGTTTTTT. Protein: CASSKQNTGELFF.

The rearrangement joins TRBV27 to TRBJ2-7; D is possibly TRBD1 (5 bases). The CDR3 is made up of 14 amino acids. Germline lookup yields CDR1 MNHEY and CDR2 SMNVEV (reference sequence). V was trimmed by 2 bases and J by 2 bases, leaving 10 bases between them. The CDR3 coding sequence is TGTGCCAGCAGTTTACAGGGATGGGCCTACGAGCAGTACTTC. Amino acid sequence: CASSLQGWAYEQYF.

This clone is classed as medium-sized. The V gene is TRBV7-6, the J gene TRBJ1-5; weak D call: TRBD1 (6 bases). This CDR3 comprises 17 residues. V was clipped by 1 base and J by 4 bases, with 17 bases between them. CDR1 is SGHVS and CDR2 is FNYEAQ in the germline V gene. The CDR3, as DNA: TGTGCCAGCAGCTTAGAAGGGGGTGGCTACACAAATCAGCCCCAGCATTTT. It encodes CASSLEGGGYTNQPQHF.

This clone was counted a few times. The chain is built from TRBV5-1 and TRBJ2-3; TRBD1 aligns across 7 bases. V lost 0 bases to trimming and J lost 6 bases; unmatched junction nucleotides: 10. The CDR3 length is 16 residues. CDR1 is SGHRS and CDR2 is YFSETQ in the germline V gene. The CDR3 loop reads CASSLEGRQGSDTQYF. The CDR3, as DNA: TGCGCCAGCAGCTTGGAGGGAAGACAGGGATCGGATACGCAGTATTTT.

The rearrangement uses TRBV7-8 and TRBJ2-1; 8 bases are a match to TRBD2. The trim removed 5 bases at V and 7 bases at J, leaving 13 bases unmatched. The CDR3 is made up of 16 amino acids. CDR1 is SGHVS, CDR2 FQNEAQ, per germline. CDR3 residues: CASSLRRTSQGNEQFF. The CDR3 bases are TGTGCCAGCAGCCTTAGAAGGACTAGCCAAGGTAATGAGCAGTTCTTC.

V is TRBV19 and J is TRBJ2-7; 9 bases map to TRBD1. After removal of 5 bases from V and 2 bases from J, the junction contained 4 bases not matched to a gene. Germline CDR1 and CDR2: LNHDA and SQIVND (reference sequence). The CDR3 consists of 14 residues. In nucleotides, the CDR3 is TGTGCCAGTAGTTCGGGACAGGGCCCCTACGAGCAGTACTTC. It encodes CASSSGQGPYEQYF.

This clone was detected only a few times. The chain links TRBV28 to TRBJ1-6; D is unresolved. CDR1 is MDHEN, CDR2 SYDVKM, per germline. This CDR3 comprises 14 residues. V was pared by 7 bases and J by 9 bases, with 16 bases between. CDR3 DNA sequence: TGTGCCAGCACACCGGGGTCTATGTCTTCACCCCTCCACTTT. Amino acid sequence: CASTPGSMSSPLHF.

This chain links TRBV10-3 with TRBJ1-1, with a tentative D call TRBD1 (5 bases). The CDR3 is 14 residues long. Trimming left V 6 bases short and J 6 bases short, with 17 bases between. Germline CDR1 reads ENHRY; CDR2 reads SYGVKD. The CDR3 DNA follows: TGTGCCATCAGCGATGGACCCGCGGGACCTGAAGCTTTCTTT. It is translated as CAISDGPAGPEAFF.

The rearrangement uses TRBV13 and TRBJ1-6, with TRBD1 matching over 8 bases. The CDR3 extends over 15 amino acids. V lost 2 bases and J lost 11; bases outside the gene matches: 8. Germline assignment: CDR1 PRHDT and CDR2 FYEKMQ (reference sequence). DNA of the CDR3: TGTGCCAGCAGCTTAACAGGGGGAGGACCTCCACCCCTCCACTTT. Protein product: CASSLTGGGPPPLHF.

J is TRBJ1-5 and V is TRBV18; TRBD1 matches 10 bases. The CDR3 extends over 15 amino acids. CDR1 is KGHSH, CDR2 LQKENI, per germline. V lost 6 bases and J lost 5; bases outside the gene matches: 7. The CDR3 DNA is TGTGCCAGCTCCAGGGGACAGGGGAAAGATCAGCCCCAGCATTTT. Its translation is CASSRGQGKDQPQHF.